This TCR beta chain was identified during a study of blood T cell repertoires in COVID-19. On the study more broadly: The origin of the acute and convalescent COVID-19 samples was the United States, Italy and Spain.

The germline V gene encodes CDR1 MDHEN and CDR2 SYDVKM. The CDR3 is 15 amino acids. The ends lost 6 bases at V and 8 bases at J; junction bases unmatched: 13. Methods used by the authors: Reference gene primers were amplified, and this amplification served to estimate nucleated cell counts. Repertoires were generated with immunoSEQ multiplex PCR, while TCRdb's copy carries only in-frame clones and drops some. The V and J calls and clone size are taken from that table; D and trimming were inferred from the DNA. The sample records under 350,000 clones, 70% to 90% being singletons. The source material was peripheral blood. The V call is TRBV28, the J call TRBJ1-2; 9 bases are shared with TRBD1. The sequence derives from a human donor in a cohort sampled during active COVID-19. This CDR3 reads CASRITGGPTGGYTF. DNA of the CDR3: TGTGCCAGCAGGATTACAGGGGGCCCCACGGGGGGCTACACCTTC.